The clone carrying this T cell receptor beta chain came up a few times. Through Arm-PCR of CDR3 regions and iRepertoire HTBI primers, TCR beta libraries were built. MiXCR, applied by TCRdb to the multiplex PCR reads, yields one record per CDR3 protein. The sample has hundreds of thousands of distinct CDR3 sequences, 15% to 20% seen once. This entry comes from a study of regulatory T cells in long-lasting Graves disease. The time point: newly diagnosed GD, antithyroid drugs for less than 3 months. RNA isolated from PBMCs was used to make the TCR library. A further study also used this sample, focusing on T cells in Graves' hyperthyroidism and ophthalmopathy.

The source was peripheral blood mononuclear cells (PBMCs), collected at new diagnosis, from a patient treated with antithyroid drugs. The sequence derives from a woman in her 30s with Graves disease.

In DNA, the CDR3 is TGTGCCAGCAGCCAACCAGCTTCCGGGGCAGGGAACTATGGCTACACCTTC. It translates to CASSQPASGAGNYGYTF. The V and J genes are TRBV3-1 and TRBJ1-2; D is possibly TRBD1 (5 bases). Germline lookup yields CDR1 LGHDT and CDR2 YNNKEL (reference sequence). The germline V and J ends were trimmed by 2 bases and 2 bases, with 18 bases remaining between them. The CDR3 consists of 17 residues.